Below, 9 T cell receptor beta chains from the same sample are listed, as sequenced in a study of blood T cells in healthy people across ages. A second PCR of about 6 to 12 cycles used a sample-barcoded 5' primer and a J-beta primer mix. One entry per CDR3 protein results from TCRdb running MiXCR on the 5' RACE reads. The sample consists of roughly 860,000 distinct CDR3 sequences, less than 80% of them appearing once. Specimen: blood. These receptors were obtained from a man aged 30-40 years in good health.

This chain links TRBV5-6 with TRBJ1-6; 7 positions match TRBD1. V lost 0 bases to trimming and J lost 9 bases; unmatched junction nucleotides: 9. Germline V gene data show CDR1 as SGHDT and CDR2 as YYEEEE. The CDR3 is made up of 16 amino acids. The CDR3 reads CASSLGTGGIVSPLHF. CDR3 DNA sequence: TGTGCCAGCAGCTTGGGGACAGGAGGCATCGTTTCACCCCTCCACTTT.

The rearrangement uses TRBV29-1 and TRBJ1-2; D is uncertain. V was shortened by 2 bases and J by 1 base, with 11 bases between the two germline ends. The CDR3 runs 14 residues. Germline assignment: CDR1 SQVTM and CDR2 ANQGSEA. Here the CDR3 DNA reads TGCAGCGTTGAATCAGGTCACGGTAACTATGGCTACACCTTC. The encoded protein is CSVESGHGNYGYTF. Based on the CDR3 plus reference TRBV29-1 and TRBJ1-2, the full variable domain is SAVISQKPSRDICQRGTSLTIQCQVDSQVTMMFWYRQQPGQSLTLIATANQGSEATYESGFVIDKFPISRPNLTFSTLTVSNMSPEDSSIYLCSVESGHGNYGYTFGSGTRLTVV.

The sample holds a few counts of this clonotype. V and J are TRBV7-2 and TRBJ1-6; D is perhaps TRBD1 (6 bases). CDR3 length: 16 residues. The germline CDR1 and CDR2 sequences are SGHTA and FQGNSA. Trimming shortened V by 2 bases and J by 6 bases, and 14 bases separated the two germline ends. Here the CDR3 reads CASSLHLGRGNSPLHF. The CDR3 DNA follows: TGTGCCAGCAGCTTACACCTCGGCAGGGGTAATTCACCCCTCCACTTT.

The rearrangement uses TRBV28 and TRBJ2-2, with 7 bases identical to TRBD2. The length of the CDR3 is 18 residues. Germline V CDR1 and CDR2: MDHEN, SYDVKM. Trimming cost V 1 base and J 0 bases; bases outside gene matches: 8. The CDR3 DNA reads as TGTGCCAGCAGTTTATATCCCCCTAGCGGTGCGAACACCGGGGAGCTGTTTTTT. This codes for CASSLYPPSGANTGELFF.

This clonotype was observed a handful of times. This sequence joins TRBV3-1 and TRBJ2-3; 8 nucleotides line up with TRBD2. The CDR3 is made up of 16 amino acids. Unmatched junction bases numbered 5, after V lost 1 base and J lost 2 bases. Germline CDR1 is LGHDT and CDR2 is YNNKEL (reference sequence). The CDR3 DNA reads as TGTGCCAGCAGCCAAGTAAGGACTAGCAACACAGATACGCAGTATTTT. Translation: CASSQVRTSNTDTQYF.

This chain joins TRBV4-3 and TRBJ1-2; perhaps TRBD1 as D (5 bases). Per the germline V gene, CDR1 is LGHNA and CDR2 is YSLEER. The CDR3 is made up of 15 amino acids. V was pared by 1 base and J by 2 bases, with 11 bases between. The CDR3 DNA reads as TGCGCCAGCAGCCAAGTGGGGCGTGAAAACTATGGCTACACCTTC. Translation: CASSQVGRENYGYTF.

The V gene is TRBV5-1, the J gene TRBJ1-6; maybe TRBD1 (5 bases). This CDR3 is 16 amino acids long. V dropped 0 bases and J dropped 14 bases, with 21 bases sitting between them. Germline lookup yields CDR1 SGHRS and CDR2 YFSETQ. The CDR3 nucleotides read TGCGCCAGCAGCTTGGATGGGGGGACGACCGGGCCCACCCTCCACTTT. Amino acid sequence: CASSLDGGTTGPTLHF.

The chain combines TRBV27 with TRBJ2-3; either TRBD1 or TRBD2 may supply D (5 bases each). Germline CDR1 MNHEY, CDR2 SMNVEV (reference sequence). Trimming left V 8 bases short and J 4 bases short, with 13 bases between. The CDR3 extends over 13 amino acids. The CDR3 DNA reads as TGTGCCAGCGGCCCCGAGGGGCCAGATACGCAGTATTTT. Its protein product is CASGPEGPDTQYF.

This chain connects TRBV14 to TRBJ2-5; D gene uncertain. From germline, CDR1 is SGHDN and CDR2 FVKESK. V was clipped by 1 base and J by 1 base, with 4 bases between them. The CDR3 contains 13 residues. The CDR3: CASSQGIQETQYF. As DNA, the CDR3 is TGTGCCAGCAGCCAAGGGATCCAAGAGACCCAGTACTTC.